The entry that follows covers one T cell receptor beta chain sequence. This record belongs to a study of cytomegalovirus exposure and HLA in healthy donors. The study ran its PCR with 60 Vbeta and 13 Jbeta primers. Produced via immunoSEQ multiplex PCR; TCRdb's table is partial and in-frame only. This table has about 160,000 clones, about 70% appearing once. The CDR3 extends over 14 amino acids. V dropped 1 base and J dropped 6 bases, with 13 bases sitting between them. Germline V gene lookup returns CDR1 SGHDT and CDR2 YYEEEE. The sequenced material came from PBMCs. The origin of this receptor is a young woman in good health and CMV-seropositive. V gene TRBV5-6 combines with J gene TRBJ1-2; the D gene is possibly TRBD1 (6 bases). CDR3 sequence reads: CASSLWGGAHGYTF. For the CDR3, the DNA is TGTGCCAGCAGCTTGTGGGGGGGGGCGCATGGCTACACCTTC.